This is a list of T cell receptor beta chains from one sample in a study of CD8+ T cells in alopecia areata. Profiling relied on immunoSEQ multiplex PCR, and the TCRdb table lists in-frame clones only, not all of them. The data show a few hundred thousand clones, 45% to 70% seen once. Source material: CD8+ T cells sorted from blood. The receptors originated from a human donor in good health. CDR3s include the opening cysteine and the closing phenylalanine or tryptophan. The D gene is left open where the match is weak. Clone sizes are given selectively: once, few, many, or a class where the clone is expanded.

j_call | d_call | v_call | clone_size | cdr3_aa | cdr3_nt
TRBJ2-7 | TRBD1 | TRBV5-4 | - | CASSSPGQGSYEQYF | TGTGCCAGCAGCTCACCGGGACAGGGGTCCTACGAGCAGTACTTC
TRBJ1-2 | TRBD1 | TRBV7-2 | - | CASSPGQGDYGYTF | TGTGCCAGCAGCCCGGGACAGGGCGACTATGGCTACACCTTC
TRBJ2-7 | - | TRBV29-1 | - | CSGVDGSYEQYF | TGCAGCGGGGTGGATGGCTCCTACGAGCAGTACTTC
TRBJ2-7 | - | TRBV7-6 | - | CASSDSGLAYEQYF | TGTGCCAGCAGCGACTCCGGGTTAGCCTACGAGCAGTACTTC
TRBJ2-1 | TRBD2 | TRBV5-6 | - | CASSWRGLAGYNEQFF | TGTGCCAGCAGCTGGAGGGGACTAGCGGGGTACAATGAGCAGTTCTTC
TRBJ2-1 | - | TRBV6-1 | - | CASSGPPRELYNEQFF | TGTGCCAGCAGTGGACCCCCACGGGAGTTATACAATGAGCAGTTCTTC
TRBJ1-6 | - | TRBV11-2 | - | CASSLGTNSPLHF | TGTGCCAGCAGCTTGGGGACTAATTCACCCCTCCACTTT
TRBJ2-5 | - | TRBV19 | - | CASSRRDNQETQYF | TGTGCCAGTTCACGTCGGGACAACCAAGAGACCCAGTACTTC
TRBJ2-5 | TRBD1 | TRBV25-1 | - | CASEARAGGQETQYF | TGTGCCAGCGAGGCTCGGGCAGGGGGCCAAGAGACCCAGTACTTC
TRBJ1-1 | - | TRBV4-1 | - | CASSQDLILGGTEAFF | TGCGCCAGCAGCCAAGATCTGATCCTCGGGGGCACTGAAGCTTTCTTT
TRBJ2-7 | - | TRBV9 | - | CASSGDNPYEQYF | TGTGCCAGCAGCGGGGACAACCCCTACGAGCAGTACTTC
TRBJ1-4 | - | TRBV2 | - | CASSGGAVANEKLFF | TGTGCCAGCAGTGGGGGGGCTGTGGCTAATGAAAAACTGTTTTTT
TRBJ2-7 | - | TRBV30 | - | CAWSVLGAGEQYF | TGTGCCTGGAGTGTACTGGGGGCGGGCGAGCAGTACTTC
TRBJ1-5 | - | TRBV5-6 | - | CASSLLRNSRNQPQHF | TGTGCCAGCAGCTTACTCAGGAACAGCCGCAATCAGCCCCAGCATTTT
TRBJ2-1 | - | TRBV5-1 | - | CASTTRASSYNEQFF | TGCGCCAGCACCACGCGTGCGTCGAGCTACAATGAGCAGTTCTTC
TRBJ2-3 | TRBD2 | TRBV4-1 | few | CASSQERGTDTQYF | TGCGCCAGCAGCCAAGAGCGGGGGACAGATACGCAGTATTTT
TRBJ2-7 | TRBD1 | TRBV11-1 | - | CASSSDRAYEQYF | TGTGCCAGCAGCTCCGACAGGGCCTACGAGCAGTACTTC
TRBJ2-2 | - | TRBV7-9 | - | CASSPAAANTGELFF | TGTGCCAGCAGCCCGGCAGCGGCTAACACCGGGGAGCTGTTTTTT
TRBJ1-1 | - | TRBV2 | - | CASRGQGFVFTEAFF | TGTGCCAGCAGGGGTCAGGGATTTGTGTTTACTGAAGCTTTCTTT
TRBJ2-7 | TRBD2 | TRBV29-1 | many | CSVEGLGGRTDYEQYF | TGCAGCGTTGAAGGCTTGGGAGGGCGAACCGACTACGAGCAGTACTTC
TRBJ2-1 | - | TRBV28 | - | CASSLGTHEQFF | TGTGCCAGCAGTCTCGGGACTCATGAGCAGTTCTTC
TRBJ2-3 | - | TRBV5-6 | few | CASSLGPSTDTQYF | TGTGCCAGCAGCTTGGGACCATCCACAGATACGCAGTATTTT
TRBJ2-3 | - | TRBV11-2 | - | CASSFIEGTDGTDTQYF | TGTGCCAGCAGCTTCATCGAAGGGACGGACGGCACAGATACGCAGTATTTT
TRBJ1-4 | TRBD1 | TRBV4-1 | few | CASSGTVVTEKLFF | TGCGCCAGCAGCGGGACAGTCGTAACTGAAAAACTGTTTTTT
TRBJ2-7 | - | TRBV30 | - | CAWSVRGPYEQYF | TGTGCCTGGAGTGTACGGGGCCCCTATGAGCAGTACTTC
TRBJ1-6 | - | TRBV6-5 | - | CASSYGPLRKNSPLHF | TGTGCCAGCAGTTACGGGCCGCTACGGAAAAATTCACCCCTCCACTTT
TRBJ2-5 | TRBD2 | TRBV7-8 | - | CASSLTGGPEETQYF | TGTGCCAGCAGCTTAACGGGGGGGCCAGAAGAGACCCAGTACTTC
TRBJ1-1 | - | TRBV2 | - | CASKGGQIEWVGEAFF | TGTGCCAGCAAAGGAGGGCAAATTGAGTGGGTAGGTGAAGCTTTCTTT
TRBJ1-1 | - | TRBV5-6 | - | CASSLRGRVRNTEAFF | TGTGCCAGCAGCTTGAGAGGGAGGGTTCGGAACACTGAAGCTTTCTTT
TRBJ2-7 | - | TRBV4-2 | - | CASSQDSEGRVLYEQYF | TGTGCCAGCAGCCAAGATTCGGAGGGTCGGGTCCTCTACGAGCAGTACTTC
TRBJ1-2 | - | TRBV13 | - | CASSLQTEGYTF | TGTGCCAGCAGCTTACAGACGGAAGGCTACACCTTC
TRBJ1-2 | - | TRBV19 | - | CASTLPRGNYGYTF | TGTGCCAGTACCCTACCCAGGGGCAACTATGGCTACACCTTC
TRBJ2-7 | - | TRBV27 | - | CASSGTSYEQYF | TGTGCCAGCAGTGGGACATCCTACGAGCAGTACTTC
TRBJ1-1 | - | TRBV27 | - | CASNLADGTNTEAFF | TGTGCCAGCAACCTCGCGGACGGGACAAACACTGAAGCTTTCTTT
TRBJ2-1 | - | TRBV13 | - | CASSQGTYNEQFF | TGTGCCAGCAGCCAAGGGACCTACAATGAGCAGTTCTTC
TRBJ2-1 | - | TRBV10-1 | - | CASSASRGEVNEQFF | TGCGCCAGCAGTGCGTCGCGGGGTGAGGTCAATGAGCAGTTCTTC
TRBJ2-3 | - | TRBV7-2 | few | CASSFGGTDTQYF | TGTGCCAGCAGCTTCGGGGGCACAGATACGCAGTATTTT
TRBJ1-2 | - | TRBV29-1 | - | CSVEGINYGYTF | TGCAGCGTTGAGGGGATCAACTATGGCTACACCTTC
TRBJ1-1 | - | TRBV13 | - | CASSLGGGGFTEAFF | TGTGCCAGCAGCTTAGGAGGGGGAGGGTTCACTGAAGCTTTCTTT
TRBJ1-2 | TRBD1 | TRBV27 | - | CASSTYVGDSYGYTF | TGTGCCAGCAGTACCTACGTCGGGGACAGCTATGGCTACACCTTC
TRBJ2-7 | - | TRBV15 | - | CATSRVGDEQYF | TGTGCCACCAGCAGAGTGGGCGACGAGCAGTACTTC
TRBJ2-2 | TRBD2 | TRBV7-9 | - | CASSPRGAGAQSNTGELFF | TGTGCCAGCAGCCCGAGGGGAGCGGGGGCCCAAAGTAACACCGGGGAGCTGTTTTTT
TRBJ2-5 | TRBD1 | TRBV7-9 | few | CASYRDREETQYF | TGTGCCAGCTACCGTGACAGGGAAGAGACCCAGTACTTC
TRBJ1-5 | TRBD1 | TRBV5-1 | few | CASSLGDRADQPQHF | TGCGCCAGCAGCTTGGGTGACAGGGCCGATCAGCCCCAGCATTTT
TRBJ2-6 | TRBD2 | TRBV6-4 | medium-sized | CASSESGGVSGANVLTF | TGTGCCAGCAGTGAGAGCGGGGGGGTCTCTGGGGCCAACGTCCTGACTTTC
TRBJ1-2 | TRBD1 | TRBV29-1 | - | CSVEDGDSQNYGYTF | TGCAGCGTTGAAGACGGGGACAGTCAAAACTATGGCTACACCTTC
TRBJ1-1 | - | TRBV11-2 | - | CASSRGMARDTEAFF | TGTGCCAGCAGCCGGGGGATGGCCCGGGACACTGAAGCTTTCTTT
TRBJ2-3 | TRBD2 | TRBV6-5 | - | CASSLAGVTDTQYF | TGTGCCAGCAGCTTAGCGGGGGTCACAGATACGCAGTATTTT
TRBJ1-5 | - | TRBV27 | - | CASSLSRNSNQPQHF | TGTGCCAGCAGTTTGAGCAGAAATAGCAATCAGCCCCAGCATTTT
TRBJ1-1 | - | TRBV10-2 | - | CASSESIYEAFF | TGCGCCAGCAGTGAGTCGATCTATGAAGCTTTCTTT
TRBJ2-1 | TRBD2 | TRBV19 | few | CASSTNPGGVNEQFF | TGTGCCAGTAGTACCAACCCGGGAGGGGTTAATGAGCAGTTCTTC